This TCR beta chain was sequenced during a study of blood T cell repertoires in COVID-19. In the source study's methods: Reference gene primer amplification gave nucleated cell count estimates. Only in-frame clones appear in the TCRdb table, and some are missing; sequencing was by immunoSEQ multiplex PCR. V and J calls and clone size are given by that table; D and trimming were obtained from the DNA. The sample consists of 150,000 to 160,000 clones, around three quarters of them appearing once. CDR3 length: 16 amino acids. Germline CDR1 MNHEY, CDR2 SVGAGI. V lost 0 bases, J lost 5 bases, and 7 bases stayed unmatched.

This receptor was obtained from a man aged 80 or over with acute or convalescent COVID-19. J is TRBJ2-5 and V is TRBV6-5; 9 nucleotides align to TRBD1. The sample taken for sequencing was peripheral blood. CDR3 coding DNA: TGTGCCAGCAGTTACTCGACGGGACAGGGCAGGGAGACCCAGTACTTC. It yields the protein CASSYSTGQGRETQYF.